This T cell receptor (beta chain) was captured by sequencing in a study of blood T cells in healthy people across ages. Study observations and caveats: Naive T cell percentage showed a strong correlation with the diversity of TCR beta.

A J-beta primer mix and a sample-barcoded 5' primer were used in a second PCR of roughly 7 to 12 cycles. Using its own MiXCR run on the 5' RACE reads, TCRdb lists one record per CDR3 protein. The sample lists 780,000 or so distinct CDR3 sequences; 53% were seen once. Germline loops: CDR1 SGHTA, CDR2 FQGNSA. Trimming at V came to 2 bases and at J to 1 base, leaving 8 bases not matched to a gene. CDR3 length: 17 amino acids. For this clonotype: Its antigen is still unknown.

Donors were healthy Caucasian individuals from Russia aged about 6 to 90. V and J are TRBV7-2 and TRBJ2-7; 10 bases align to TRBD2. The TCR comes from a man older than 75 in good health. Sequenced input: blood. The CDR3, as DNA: TGTGCCAGCAGCTTAACGACAACGACTAGCGGGTCCTACGAGCAGTACTTC. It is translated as CASSLTTTTSGSYEQYF.